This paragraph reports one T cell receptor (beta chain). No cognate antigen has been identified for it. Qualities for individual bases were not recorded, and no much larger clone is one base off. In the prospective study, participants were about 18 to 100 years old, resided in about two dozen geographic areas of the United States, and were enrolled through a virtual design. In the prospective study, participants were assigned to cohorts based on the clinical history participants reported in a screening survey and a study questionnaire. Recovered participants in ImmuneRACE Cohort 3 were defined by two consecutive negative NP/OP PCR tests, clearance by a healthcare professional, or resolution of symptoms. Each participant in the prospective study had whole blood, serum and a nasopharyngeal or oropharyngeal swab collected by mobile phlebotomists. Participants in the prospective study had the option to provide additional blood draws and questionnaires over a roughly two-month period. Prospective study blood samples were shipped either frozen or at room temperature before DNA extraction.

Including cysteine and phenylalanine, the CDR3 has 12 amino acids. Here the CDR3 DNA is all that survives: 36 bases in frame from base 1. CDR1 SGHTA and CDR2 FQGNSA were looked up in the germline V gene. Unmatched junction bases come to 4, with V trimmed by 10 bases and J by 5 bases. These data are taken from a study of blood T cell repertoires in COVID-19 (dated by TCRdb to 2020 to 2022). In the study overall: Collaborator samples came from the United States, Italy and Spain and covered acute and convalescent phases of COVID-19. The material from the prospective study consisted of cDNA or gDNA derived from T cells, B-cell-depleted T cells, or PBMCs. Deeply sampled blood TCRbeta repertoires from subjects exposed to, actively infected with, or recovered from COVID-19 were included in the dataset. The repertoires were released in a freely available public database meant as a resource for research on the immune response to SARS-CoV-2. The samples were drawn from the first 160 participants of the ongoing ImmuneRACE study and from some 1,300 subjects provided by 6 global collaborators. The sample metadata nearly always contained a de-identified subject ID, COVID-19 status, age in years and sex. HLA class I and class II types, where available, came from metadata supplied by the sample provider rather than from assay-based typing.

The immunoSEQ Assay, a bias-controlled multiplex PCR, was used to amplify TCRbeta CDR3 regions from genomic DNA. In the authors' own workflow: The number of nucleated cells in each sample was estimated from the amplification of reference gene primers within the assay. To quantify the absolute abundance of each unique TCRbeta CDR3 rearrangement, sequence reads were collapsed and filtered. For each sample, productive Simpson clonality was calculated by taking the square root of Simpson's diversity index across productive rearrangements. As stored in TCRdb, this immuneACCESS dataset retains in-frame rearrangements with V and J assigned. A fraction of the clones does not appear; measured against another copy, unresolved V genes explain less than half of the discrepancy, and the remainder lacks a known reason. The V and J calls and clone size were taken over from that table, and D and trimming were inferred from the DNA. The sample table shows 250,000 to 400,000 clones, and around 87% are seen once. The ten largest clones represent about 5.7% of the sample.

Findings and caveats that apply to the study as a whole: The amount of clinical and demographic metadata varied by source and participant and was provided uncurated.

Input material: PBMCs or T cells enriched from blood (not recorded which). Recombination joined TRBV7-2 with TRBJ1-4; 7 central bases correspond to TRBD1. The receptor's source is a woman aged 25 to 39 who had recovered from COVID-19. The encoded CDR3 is CATRDRNEKLFF. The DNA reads TGTGCCACCCGGGACAGAAATGAAAAACTGTTTTTT.